The 9 T cell receptor beta chains below come from one sample, sequenced in a study of a mutant IDH1 vaccine in newly diagnosed glioma. Antigens for these TCRs are unknown. Measured with immunoSEQ multiplex PCR; TCRdb has only the in-frame clones, and not every one. Among roughly 30,000 clones listed, roughly 90% were seen once. The sample's time point: week 5, during vaccination. Doses of 300 ug of mutant IDH1 20-mer peptide were given with topical imiquimod. The specimen comprised PBMCs, sampled from a glioma patient whose treatment included an IDH1 peptide vaccine. The receptors originated from a man aged 18-30 years with glioma.

The chain recombines TRBV4-2 with TRBJ2-7; D is unresolved. The CDR3 has 15 amino acids. Germline V lookup: CDR1 LGHNA, CDR2 YNFKEQ. V lost 1 base and J lost 5, with 15 bases in between. Here the CDR3 DNA reads TGTGCCAGCAGCCAAGGGGGAATCGTTCGGAACGAGCAGTACTTC. The encoded protein is CASSQGGIVRNEQYF.

The CDR3 loop is CASTPARGRTDTQYF. CDR3 sequence (DNA): TGTGCCAGCACCCCGGCGCGGGGCCGCACAGATACGCAGTATTTT. The chain uses TRBV6-5 and TRBJ2-3; weak D call: TRBD2 (6 bases). The V end was cut by 7 bases, the J end by 1 base, with 15 bases between. The CDR3 is 15 amino acids. Per germline, CDR1 MNHEY and CDR2 SVGAGI.

The CDR3 protein is CASSPLGSGRAYEQFF. The CDR3 nucleotides are TGCGCCAGCAGCCCGCTGGGTAGCGGGAGGGCCTATGAGCAGTTCTTC. The chain combines TRBV4-1 with TRBJ2-1, with TRBD2 matching 11 bases. The CDR3 spans 16 residues. The ends lost 4 bases at V and 8 bases at J; junction bases unmatched: 10. Germline V lookup: CDR1 MGHRA, CDR2 YSYEKL.

V usage is TRBV25-1 and J usage is TRBJ1-2; 9 bases agree with TRBD1. CDR1 is MGHDK, CDR2 SYGVNS, per germline. The CDR3 length is 14 residues. Losses at the gene ends were 3 bases for V and 5 bases for J; bases not matched to a gene: 4. The CDR3 spells CASSEGQGGYGYTF. CDR3 DNA sequence: TGTGCCAGCAGTGAGGGACAGGGAGGGTATGGCTACACCTTC.

The rearrangement links TRBV19 to TRBJ1-1; D ambiguous. The CDR3 has 13 amino acids. V shed 10 bases and J shed 1 base, with 13 bases lying between them. Germline V gene sequence: CDR1 LNHDA, CDR2 SQIVND (reference sequence). The CDR3 nucleotides are TGTGCCACCTCAAAAGGTGCGAACACTGAAGCTTTCTTT. It encodes CATSKGANTEAFF.

This clone is a singleton in its sample. This sequence joins TRBV30 and TRBJ2-7; D possibly corresponds to TRBD2 (6 bases). Trimming left V 4 bases short and J 4 bases short, with 20 bases between. Germline loops: CDR1 GTSNPN, CDR2 SVGIG (reference sequence). This CDR3 spans 15 amino acids. This CDR3 reads CAWTLHPGRGYEQYF. CDR3 in DNA: TGTGCCTGGACTCTGCACCCGGGGCGGGGATACGAGCAGTACTTC.

The chain employs TRBV4-2 and TRBJ1-1; D unresolved. The CDR3 is 13 amino acids. Germline V gene lookup returns CDR1 LGHNA and CDR2 YNFKEQ. V shed 5 bases and J shed 0 bases, with 7 bases lying between them. The CDR3 here is CASSWQVNTEAFF. In DNA form, the CDR3 reads TGTGCCAGCAGCTGGCAGGTGAACACTGAAGCTTTCTTT.

The gene calls are TRBV7-2 and TRBJ1-5; unclear D gene. CDR1 SGHTA and CDR2 FQGNSA come from the germline V gene. Trimming pared 5 bases from V and 1 base from J, leaving 6 bases between. This CDR3 is built from 13 residues. For the CDR3, the DNA is TGTGCCAGCAGCAGGGAGAGCAATCAGCCCCAGCATTTT. This translates into CASSRESNQPQHF.

The gene calls are TRBV14 and TRBJ2-3, with D perhaps assigned TRBD1 or TRBD2 (5 bases each). The V end was cut by 3 bases, the J end by 7 bases, with 14 bases between. CDR3 length: 14 residues. Looked up from germline, CDR1 is SGHDN and CDR2 is FVKESK. This CDR3 is CASSHKLGTHTQYF. CDR3 DNA sequence: TGTGCCAGCAGCCATAAACTGGGGACCCATACGCAGTATTTT.